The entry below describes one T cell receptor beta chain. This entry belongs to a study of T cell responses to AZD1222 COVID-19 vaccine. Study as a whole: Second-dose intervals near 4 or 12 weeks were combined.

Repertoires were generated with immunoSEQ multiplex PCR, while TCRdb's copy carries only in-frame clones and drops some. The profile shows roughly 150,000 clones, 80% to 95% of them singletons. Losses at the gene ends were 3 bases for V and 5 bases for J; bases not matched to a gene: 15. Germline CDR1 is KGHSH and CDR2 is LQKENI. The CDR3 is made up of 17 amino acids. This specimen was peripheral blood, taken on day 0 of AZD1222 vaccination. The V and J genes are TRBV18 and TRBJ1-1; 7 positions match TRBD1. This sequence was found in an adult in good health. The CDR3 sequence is CASSPSSTGIGVTEAFF. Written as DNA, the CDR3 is TGTGCCAGCTCACCGTCATCGACAGGGATCGGTGTGACTGAAGCTTTCTTT.